The TCR beta chain under discussion was sequenced for a study of cytomegalovirus exposure and HLA in healthy donors. Comment on this clone: Antigen unknown.

This CDR3 spans 16 amino acids. Germline lookup yields CDR1 SGHRS and CDR2 YFSETQ. V lost 0 bases, J lost 2 bases, and 11 bases lay in between. PCR amplification relied on 60 Vbeta primers (plus 13 Jbeta primers). Original handling: Tens of millions of unique TCR beta chains, some 9.9 million of them shared, were counted by a later analysis. The protocol was immunoSEQ multiplex PCR, while the TCRdb copy is restricted to in-frame clones and leaves out a portion. The V and J calls and clone size are taken from that table; D and trimming were inferred from the DNA. In the table there are 95,000 to 120,000 clones, 82% of which are singletons. Study observations and caveats: It was reportedly the case that the classifier diagnosed cytomegalovirus status with high specificity and sensitivity. A few chains linked to CMV were shown in vitro to be specific for CMV antigens. Roughly uniform sequencing depth across donors was assumed, possibly incorrectly.

The specimen was PBMCs. V and J are TRBV5-1 and TRBJ2-2; possible D gene TRBD1, 6 bases. The source is a woman aged 18-29 years in good health and CMV-seronegative. CDR3 sequence reads: CASSLAGTTNTGELFF. CDR3 nucleotides: TGCGCCAGCAGCTTGGCCGGGACAACTAACACCGGGGAGCTGTTTTTT.